These 30 T cell receptor beta chains were sequenced from one sample in a study of OX40 agonist ivuxolimab in advanced cancers. Measured with immunoSEQ multiplex PCR; TCRdb has only the in-frame clones, and not every one. The sample records 25,000 to 35,000 clones, roughly 87% being singletons. The sample here was CD4+ or CD8+ T cells sorted from blood, taken in a trial of the OX40 agonist ivuxolimab. These receptor sequences come from an adult with an advanced solid tumor such as melanoma, head and neck, liver or kidney cancer.

The chain has TRBV7-9 and TRBJ2-5; no definite D call. Trimming stripped 1 base from V and 2 bases from J, with 8 bases between. This CDR3 is 14 amino acids long. The germline gives CDR1 SEHNR, CDR2 FQNEAQ (reference sequence). The CDR3 loop is CASSLVLLQETQYF. CDR3 bases: TGTGCCAGCAGCTTAGTTCTGTTACAAGAGACCCAGTACTTC.

This clone has a single count. The CDR3 DNA is TGTGCCAGCAGCCAACAGGGGGCCAACGAGCAGTACTTC. Protein product: CASSQQGANEQYF. The V call is TRBV13, the J call TRBJ2-7; 9 bases are shared with TRBD1. Germline V lookup: CDR1 PRHDT, CDR2 FYEKMQ (reference sequence). The J segment lost 5 bases and the V segment lost 5 bases, leaving 4 bases of the junction unmatched. CDR3 size: 13 residues.

The chain has TRBV9 and TRBJ2-1, with TRBD2 identical over 8 bases. V lost 4 bases to trimming and J lost 9 bases; unmatched junction nucleotides: 9. The CDR3 sequence is 14 residues long. Per the germline V gene, CDR1 is SGDLS and CDR2 is YYNGEE. The CDR3 loop reads CASSPSGLAGEQFF. The CDR3 DNA reads TGTGCCAGCAGCCCAAGCGGTCTAGCGGGTGAGCAGTTCTTC.

Written as DNA, the CDR3 is TGTGCCAGCAGTTTATTGGGGGGACTAGTAGAAGCTTTCTTT. Residues: CASSLLGGLVEAFF. The rearrangement uses TRBV27 and TRBJ1-1; tentatively, D is TRBD1 (5 bases). This CDR3 is 14 amino acids long. Trimming removed 1 base at V and 8 bases at J, with 14 bases between. Germline V CDR1 and CDR2: MNHEY, SMNVEV (reference sequence).

The V and J genes are TRBV4-1 and TRBJ1-4; 9 bases match TRBD1. Germline trimming cut 4 bases from V and 6 bases from J; bases unmatched to any gene: 3. The CDR3 loop spans 14 amino acids. The germline V gene encodes CDR1 MGHRA and CDR2 YSYEKL. CDR3 coding DNA: TGCGCCAGCAGCCCTGGACAGGGGTATGAAAAACTGTTTTTT. Translation gives CASSPGQGYEKLFF.

V gene TRBV29-1 combines with J gene TRBJ2-2; D is perhaps TRBD1 or TRBD2 (5 bases each). Germline loops: CDR1 SQVTM, CDR2 ANQGSEA. Trimming pared 0 bases from V and 8 bases from J, leaving 13 bases between. The CDR3 is 14 amino acids. The CDR3 DNA follows: TGCAGCGTTGAAGATCTCATGGGGACGGGGGAGCTGTTTTTT. The encoded protein is CSVEDLMGTGELFF.

The chain combines TRBV11-1 with TRBJ2-7; D might be TRBD2 (6 bases). V was shortened by 1 base and J by 3 bases, with 10 bases between the two germline ends. This CDR3 has 14 amino acids. Germline-derived CDR1 and CDR2 are SGHAT and FQDESV (reference sequence). The CDR3 loop is CASSLGGVFYEQYF. CDR3 DNA sequence: TGTGCCAGCAGCTTAGGGGGGGTGTTCTACGAGCAGTACTTC.

The chain links TRBV9 to TRBJ2-1, with 8 bases lining up with TRBD2. CDR3 size: 16 residues. Unmatched junction bases numbered 16, after V lost 4 bases and J lost 10 bases. CDR1 SGDLS and CDR2 YYNGEE come from the germline V gene. The CDR3 reads CASSPAPGRALGEQFF. CDR3 coding DNA: TGTGCCAGCAGCCCCGCCCCCGGGAGGGCCTTGGGGGAGCAGTTCTTC.

The V gene is TRBV9, the J gene TRBJ1-2; the D is unclear. The V and J ends lost 4 bases and 2 bases respectively, with 15 bases between them. This CDR3 comprises 15 residues. Germline V gene sequence: CDR1 SGDLS, CDR2 YYNGEE. The CDR3, as DNA: TGTGCCAGCAGCCCCTGGGGAGGTAGCAACTATGGCTACACCTTC. It specifies CASSPWGGSNYGYTF.

The rearrangement uses TRBV11-2 and TRBJ2-7, with 12 nucleotides matching TRBD2. The CDR3 consists of 15 residues. The junction had 0 bases not matched to a gene; V was cut back by 3 bases and J by 0 bases. Germline V lookup: CDR1 SGHAT, CDR2 FQNNGV. DNA for the CDR3: TGTGCCAGCAGCTTGGGACTAGCGGGCTCCTACGAGCAGTACTTC. Its protein is CASSLGLAGSYEQYF.

V gene TRBV30 combines with J gene TRBJ1-6; 8 positions match TRBD1. The CDR3 extends over 14 amino acids. Germline CDR1 is GTSNPN and CDR2 is SVGIG (reference sequence). J lost 10 bases, V lost 4 bases, and 9 bases had no gene match. The CDR3 DNA follows: TGTGCCTGGAACCAACACAGGGGGGGCTCACCCCTCCACTTT. Amino acid sequence: CAWNQHRGGSPLHF.

The chain is built from TRBV5-6 and TRBJ2-3, with D uncertain. Germline lookup yields CDR1 SGHDT and CDR2 YYEEEE. Deletions cut 0 bases from V and 1 base from J, with 3 bases between. This CDR3 comprises 13 residues. The CDR3 sequence is CASSLGGTDTQYF. The CDR3 DNA reads as TGTGCCAGCAGCTTGGGTGGCACAGATACGCAGTATTTT.

The chain has TRBV21-1 and TRBJ2-3; TRBD2, the table's D call, was not compared with the DNA. TRBV21-1 is flagged as a pseudogene. The CDR3 consists of 15 residues. The CDR3: CASSKGNSGSYTQYF. The CDR3 DNA reads as TGTGCCAGCAGCAAAGGTAATAGCGGGAGCTATACGCAGTATTTT.

This clone was seen once. The chain combines TRBV7-2 with TRBJ1-1, with 9 bases identical to TRBD1. The CDR3 is 13 amino acids. The trim removed 4 bases at V and 6 bases at J, leaving 3 bases unmatched. Germline V CDR1 and CDR2: SGHTA, FQGNSA. This chain's CDR3 is CASSWTGDPEAFF. CDR3 nucleotides: TGTGCCAGCAGCTGGACAGGGGACCCTGAAGCTTTCTTT.

This clone was counted once. The chain recombines TRBV10-3 with TRBJ1-2; no reliable D call. There are 13 residues in the CDR3. The germline CDR1 and CDR2 sequences are ENHRY and SYGVKD. Trimming took off 2 bases at V and 4 bases at J, with 8 bases between the two ends. CDR3 bases: TGTGCCATCAGTGAGGAAGGTCCCTATGGCTACACCTTC. This translates into CAISEEGPYGYTF.

This clone was seen only once. The chain employs TRBV21-1 and TRBJ1-4. TRBV21-1 is flagged as a pseudogene. CDR3 length equals 17 residues. The CDR3 loop reads CASSSRAGGRTNEKLFF. CDR3 DNA: TGTGCCAGCAGCTCCCGGGCGGGGGGAAGAACTAATGAAAAACTGTTTTTT.

The chain employs TRBV21-1 and TRBJ2-3; the table assigns TRBD1, which was not confirmed against the DNA. TRBV21-1 is designated a pseudogene. This CDR3 contains 19 residues. The CDR3 nucleotides read TGTGCCAGCAGCAACGCCCGACGTCAAGACAGGCCCAGCACAGATACGCAGTATTTT. Translated: CASSNARRQDRPSTDTQYF.

This chain joins TRBV7-9 and TRBJ2-7; TRBD1 matches 7 bases. CDR1 and CDR2 from the germline V gene are SEHNR and FQNEAQ (reference sequence). Trimming at V came to 5 bases and at J to 4 bases, leaving 5 bases not matched to a gene. This CDR3 is built from 13 residues. The CDR3 spells CASSQGGGYEQYF. The DNA for the CDR3 is TGTGCCAGCAGCCAAGGGGGCGGGTACGAGCAGTACTTC.

This chain links TRBV28 with TRBJ1-5; D uncertain. Looked up from germline, CDR1 is MDHEN and CDR2 is SYDVKM. With 5 bases removed from V and 5 bases from J, the gap between germline ends came to 16 bases. CDR3 size: 15 residues. CDR3 amino acids: CASSRPTVPDQPQHF. The DNA for the CDR3 is TGTGCCAGCAGTCGCCCGACGGTACCCGATCAGCCCCAGCATTTT.

The genes are TRBV28 and TRBJ2-7; 9 bases fit TRBD1. Germline values: CDR1 MDHEN, CDR2 SYDVKM. The CDR3 spans 15 residues. Trimming at V came to 6 bases and at J to 3 bases, leaving 9 bases not matched to a gene. The CDR3 sequence: CASSSTGTGIYEQYF. In DNA form, the CDR3 reads TGTGCCAGCAGCAGTACCGGGACAGGGATCTACGAGCAGTACTTC.

This clone was detected a few times. This chain connects TRBV27 to TRBJ1-6; 7 positions match TRBD1. The CDR3 is 15 residues long. The J segment lost 10 bases and the V segment lost 3 bases, leaving 9 bases of the junction unmatched. The germline V gene encodes CDR1 MNHEY and CDR2 SMNVEV (reference sequence). DNA for the CDR3: TGTGCCAGCAGTTTGTCGACAGGGATGGGCTCACCCCTCCACTTT. Its protein product is CASSLSTGMGSPLHF.

In this sample, this clone turned up once. The rearrangement links TRBV30 to TRBJ2-3; D gene uncertain. Trimming pared 0 bases from V and 0 bases from J, leaving 7 bases between. Germline V gives CDR1 GTSNPN, CDR2 SVGIG (reference sequence). The CDR3 has 14 amino acids. CDR3 protein: CAWSVGASTDTQYF. The CDR3 nucleotides read TGTGCCTGGAGTGTAGGCGCTAGCACAGATACGCAGTATTTT.

V gene TRBV28 combines with J gene TRBJ2-7; D ambiguous. V was pared by 3 bases and J by 7 bases, with 16 bases between. The CDR3 runs 14 residues. From germline, CDR1 is MDHEN and CDR2 SYDVKM. CDR3 amino acids: CASSLERWIYEQYF. Written as DNA, the CDR3 is TGTGCCAGCAGTTTGGAGAGATGGATCTATGAGCAGTACTTC.

The chain carries TRBV28 and TRBJ2-5; 12 nucleotides align to TRBD2. V shed 1 base, J shed 4 bases, and the junction held 1 base outside the gene matches. CDR3 length: 15 residues. The germline CDR1 and CDR2 sequences are MDHEN and SYDVKM. The CDR3 here is CASSLLTSGGETQYF. DNA of the CDR3: TGTGCCAGCAGTTTATTGACTAGCGGGGGAGAGACCCAGTACTTC.

The V and J genes are TRBV6-5 and TRBJ1-2; no firm D call. This CDR3 is 15 amino acids long. Germline CDR1 reads MNHEY; CDR2 reads SVGAGI. Trimming removed 6 bases at V and 0 bases at J, with 14 bases between. The CDR3 loop is CASSPTDLPNYGYTF. The CDR3 nucleotides are TGTGCCAGCAGCCCCACGGACCTTCCTAACTATGGCTACACCTTC.

This clone was counted only a few times. The CDR3 loop reads CASSMNVGNEQFF. DNA for the CDR3: TGTGCCAGTAGTATGAACGTCGGCAATGAGCAGTTCTTC. The gene calls are TRBV19 and TRBJ2-1; D call uncertain. The CDR3 spans 13 residues. V lost 3 bases and J lost 6, with 9 bases in between. Germline CDR1 is LNHDA and CDR2 is SQIVND (reference sequence).

The rearrangement uses TRBV28 and TRBJ1-5; 8 positions agree with TRBD1. The ends lost 5 bases at V and 3 bases at J; junction bases unmatched: 9. The CDR3 is 16 residues long. CDR1 MDHEN and CDR2 SYDVKM come from the germline V gene. CDR3 loop: CASSQRTGPYNQPQHF. For the CDR3, the DNA is TGTGCCAGCAGTCAGCGGACAGGGCCCTACAATCAGCCCCAGCATTTT.

The chain links TRBV11-2 to TRBJ2-3; D is perhaps TRBD1 (6 bases). Trimming stripped 5 bases from V and 6 bases from J, with 18 bases between. Germline lookup yields CDR1 SGHAT and CDR2 FQNNGV. The CDR3 extends over 15 amino acids. The CDR3 protein is CASSGDKPSLDTQYF. CDR3 in DNA: TGTGCCAGCAGCGGGGACAAGCCCTCCCTGGATACGCAGTATTTT.

Relative to its sample, this clone is medium-sized. The CDR3, as DNA: TGTGCCAGCAGTTTCCTCGGGCAGGGGCAATCCTACGAGCAGTACTTC. Amino acid sequence: CASSFLGQGQSYEQYF. V and J are TRBV27 and TRBJ2-7, with a weak D call TRBD1 (6 bases). This CDR3 has 16 amino acids. The V end lost 3 bases, the J end lost 1 base, and 16 bases lay between the germline ends. Germline V gene sequence: CDR1 MNHEY, CDR2 SMNVEV (reference sequence).

Only one count was recorded for this clone. The V call is TRBV19, the J call TRBJ2-6; D is possibly TRBD2 (5 bases). In germline, CDR1 is LNHDA, CDR2 SQIVND (reference sequence). This CDR3 region has 20 residues. V was clipped by 6 bases and J by 12 bases, with 36 bases between them. The CDR3 loop is CASRFREFADLLSPGAVLTF. CDR3 bases: TGTGCCAGTAGATTCCGGGAATTTGCTGATCTCCTCTCCCCCGGTGCCGTCCTGACTTTC.